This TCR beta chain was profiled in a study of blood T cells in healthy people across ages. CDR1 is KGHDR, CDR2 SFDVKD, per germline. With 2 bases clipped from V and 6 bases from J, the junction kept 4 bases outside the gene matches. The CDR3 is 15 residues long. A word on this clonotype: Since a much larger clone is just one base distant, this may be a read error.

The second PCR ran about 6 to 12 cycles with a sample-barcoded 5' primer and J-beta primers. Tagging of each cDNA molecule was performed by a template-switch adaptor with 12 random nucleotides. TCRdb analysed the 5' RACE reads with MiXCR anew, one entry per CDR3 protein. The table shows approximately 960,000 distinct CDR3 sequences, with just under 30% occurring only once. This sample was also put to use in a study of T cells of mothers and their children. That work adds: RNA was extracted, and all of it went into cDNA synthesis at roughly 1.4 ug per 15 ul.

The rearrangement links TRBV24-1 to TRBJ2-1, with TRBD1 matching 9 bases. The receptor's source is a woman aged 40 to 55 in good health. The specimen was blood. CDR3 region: CATSDWGGQGNEQFF. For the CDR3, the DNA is TGTGCCACCAGTGATTGGGGGGGACAGGGCAATGAGCAGTTCTTC.